This T cell receptor beta chain was captured by sequencing in a study of T cells after yellow fever vaccination. This CDR3 has 12 amino acids. CDR1 SGHAT and CDR2 FQNNGV come from the germline V gene. This clonotype was found a few times. Its antigen is undetermined. One end of the junction is discordant with germline, which a read error may explain. Findings of the study overall: A weaker but faster secondary response was observed, peaking on day 5 versus 15. The CD4 compartment and the CD8 compartment contained a small share of clonotypes in common. Repertoires sorted by FACS could include abundant clonotypes that are contaminants from the bulk population.

TCRdb passed the 5' RACE reads through MiXCR, listing each CDR3 protein once. This sample has hundreds of thousands of distinct CDR3 sequences, with around 6.4% found just once. The TCR was taken from a man in his thirties or forties who received the YFV17D yellow fever vaccine. This sequence joins TRBV11-2 and TRBJ2-1, with 13 nucleotides matching TRBD2. The sequenced sample was PBMCs, obtained 5 days after the yellow fever booster vaccination. CDR3 coding DNA: TGTGCCAGCAGCTTGGGGACTAGCGGGAAGGTCTTC. It yields the protein CASSLGTSGKVF.